This TCR beta chain originates from a study of post-analysis software for immune sequencing data. The wider study: Patients had relapsing-remitting, secondary progressive or progressive-relapsing multiple sclerosis; some lacked subtype.

Per germline, CDR1 MNHNY and CDR2 SVGAGI (reference sequence). There are 13 residues in the CDR3. The V end was cut by 6 bases, the J end by 7 bases, with 15 bases between. Broader study findings: Those with multiple sclerosis, the patient group, showed significantly lower normalized Chao1 diversity than controls. Batch-mates among the samples co-clustered strongly by F measure. TRBV5-6, TRBV5-1 and TRBV20-1 belonged to a set of roughly 5 TRBV segments that were more frequent in patients than controls.

As to this clonotype: Its target is unknown.

Carried by the TCR beta cDNA libraries were unique molecular identifiers. Via MiXCR, TCRdb re-called the PCR reads, giving one row per CDR3 protein. The sample holds 600,000 to 750,000 distinct CDR3 sequences, about 60% seen once. The rearrangement uses TRBV6-6 and TRBJ1-2; D gene unclear. This clonotype originated in a girl between 2 and 10 years old with multiple sclerosis. Sequencing was carried out using blood. The CDR3 region has the DNA TGTGCCAGCAGATCCGGGGAGGGTAGTGGCTACACCTTC. Amino acids: CASRSGEGSGYTF.